Detailed here is one T cell receptor (beta chain). Its target is not known. The identical CDR3 is also encoded by other nucleotide sequences in the sample. Profiling relied on immunoSEQ multiplex PCR, and the TCRdb table lists in-frame clones only, not all of them. Among under 550,000 clones listed, 75% to 95% were seen once. This record comes from a study of Ad26.COV2.S vaccination and SARS-CoV-2 variants. Study-level background: The authors gave Ad26.COV2.S intramuscularly, either once or twice 56 days apart. General study results and limits: Possibly, TCR breadth and depth analyses underestimated total T cell responses.

Treatment indicated: around 19 received Ad26.COV2.S at low or high dose, single or two shots; five or six received placebo; per-sample allocation not given. Sampling was performed 63 days after the first vaccine or placebo injection. V was clipped by 5 bases and J by 2 bases; unmatched bases: 3. This CDR3 comprises 14 residues. Germline CDR1 and CDR2: SGHTA and FQGNSA. The clonotype was recovered from a person aged 18-65 years who received the Ad26.COV2.S COVID-19 vaccine or a placebo. The chain uses TRBV7-2 and TRBJ1-5, with 7 positions matching TRBD1. The source was peripheral blood, collected in a trial of Ad26.COV2.S vaccine versus placebo. The CDR3 loop reads CASSPQGGNQPQHF. CDR3 bases: TGTGCCAGCAGCCCGCAGGGGGGCAATCAGCCCCAGCATTTT.